Below are 23 T cell receptor beta chains sequenced from a single sample in a study of blood T cell repertoires in COVID-19. Repertoires were generated with immunoSEQ multiplex PCR, while TCRdb's copy carries only in-frame clones and drops some. The profile shows 150,000 to 200,000 clones, less than 85% of them singletons. Source material: peripheral blood. These receptors were collected from a human donor with acute or convalescent COVID-19. The donor label of this sample is uncertain.

This sequence joins TRBV6-2 or TRBV6-3 and TRBJ2-5; 8 bases map to TRBD1. CDR3 length: 15 residues. Germline assignment: CDR1 MNHEY and CDR2 SVGEGT. The J segment lost 4 bases and the V segment lost 0 bases, leaving 4 bases of the junction unmatched. CDR3 sequence reads: CASSYSWTGRETQYF. CDR3 DNA sequence: TGTGCCAGCAGTTACTCGTGGACAGGGAGAGAGACCCAGTACTTC.

This clone showed up just a few times. The rearrangement uses TRBV6-5 and TRBJ2-5; 10 positions match TRBD2. V lost 0 bases, J lost 2 bases, and 0 bases stayed unmatched. Germline V CDR1 and CDR2: MNHEY, SVGAGI. The CDR3 has 15 amino acids. The CDR3 spells CASSYSLAGQETQYF. The CDR3 bases are TGTGCCAGCAGTTACTCACTAGCGGGACAAGAGACCCAGTACTTC.

The rearrangement uses TRBV6-6 and TRBJ1-1; D call uncertain. Germline CDR1 MNHNY, CDR2 SVGAGI (reference sequence). Trimming stripped 10 bases from V and 3 bases from J, with 18 bases between. CDR3 length equals 14 residues. The CDR3 loop is CATSPGGWDTEAFF. The CDR3 DNA sequence: TGTGCCACCTCCCCTGGCGGTTGGGACACTGAAGCTTTCTTT.

J is TRBJ1-5 and V is TRBV2; D is possibly TRBD1 (6 bases). The V and J ends lost 1 base and 1 base respectively, with 8 bases between them. The germline V gene has CDR1 SNHLY and CDR2 FYNNEI. The CDR3 loop spans 15 amino acids. The CDR3 region has the DNA TGTGCCAGCAGTGAAGACAGGGCAAGCAATCAGCCCCAGCATTTT. Its translation is CASSEDRASNQPQHF.

The V and J genes are TRBV7-3 and TRBJ2-3, with TRBD1 matching 7 bases. Germline CDR1 SGHTA, CDR2 FQGTGA. This CDR3 region has 15 residues. The ends lost 5 bases at V and 0 bases at J; junction bases unmatched: 5. CDR3 nucleotides: TGTGCCAGCAGCCCCTGGGACAGTAGCACAGATACGCAGTATTTT. It yields the protein CASSPWDSSTDTQYF.

The V call is TRBV27, the J call TRBJ2-3; TRBD1 is a possible D gene (6 bases). This CDR3 contains 17 residues. V shed 2 bases and J shed 0 bases, with 15 bases lying between them. CDR1 is MNHEY, CDR2 SMNVEV, per germline (reference sequence). CDR3 in DNA: TGTGCCAGCAGTTTAAGCTGGACAGTCCTTAGCACAGATACGCAGTATTTT. The encoded protein is CASSLSWTVLSTDTQYF.

The chain is built from TRBV6-5 and TRBJ1-2, with 7 nucleotides matching TRBD1. Trimming took 5 bases from V and 2 from J; bases not matched to a gene: 2. From germline, CDR1 is MNHEY and CDR2 SVGAGI. This CDR3 has 13 residues. The CDR3 loop is CASSTTGNYGYTF. The DNA for the CDR3 is TGTGCCAGCAGTACGACAGGGAACTATGGCTACACCTTC.

The chain has TRBV6-6 and TRBJ2-3; TRBD1 agrees at 8 bases. Germline lookup yields CDR1 MNHNY and CDR2 SVGAGI (reference sequence). J lost 1 base, V lost 6 bases, and 3 bases had no gene match. The CDR3 is 14 amino acids. Here the CDR3 reads CASSQTGGTDTQYF. CDR3 coding DNA: TGTGCCAGCAGCCAGACAGGGGGCACAGATACGCAGTATTTT.

This clone was counted a single time. The chain employs TRBV29-1 and TRBJ1-2; D not certain. The CDR3 covers 13 residues. V was trimmed by 4 bases and J by 2 bases, leaving 11 bases between them. Germline lookup yields CDR1 SQVTM and CDR2 ANQGSEA. CDR3 DNA: TGCAGCGTTGCTCGGGTCTCCAACTATGGCTACACCTTC. Its translation is CSVARVSNYGYTF.

V gene TRBV6-5 combines with J gene TRBJ2-6, with TRBD2 matching 9 bases. CDR1 and CDR2 from the germline V gene are MNHEY and SVGAGI. The CDR3 contains 15 residues. Germline trimming cut 6 bases from V and 0 bases from J; bases unmatched to any gene: 0. This CDR3 reads CASRLAGSGANVLTF. CDR3 bases: TGTGCCAGCAGACTAGCGGGCTCTGGGGCCAACGTCCTGACTTTC.

The chain recombines TRBV27 with TRBJ1-2, with D maybe TRBD1 (5 bases). Germline CDR1 MNHEY, CDR2 SMNVEV (reference sequence). The ends were cut back, 3 bases at V and 6 bases at J, with 17 bases in the middle. This CDR3 has 15 residues. DNA of the CDR3: TGTGCCAGCAGTTTCCATGCGGCCCCAGGGAATGGCTACACCTTC. Amino acids: CASSFHAAPGNGYTF.

V and J are TRBV25-1 and TRBJ1-1, with no clear D. This CDR3 region has 13 residues. Germline loops: CDR1 MGHDK, CDR2 SYGVNS. Trimming stripped 9 bases from V and 0 bases from J, with 11 bases between. CDR3 nucleotides: TGTGCCAGTCTAGCCAACCTGAACACTGAAGCTTTCTTT. It is translated as CASLANLNTEAFF.

The chain uses TRBV6-1 and TRBJ1-5, with a weak D call TRBD1 (5 bases). CDR1 and CDR2 from the germline V gene are MNHNS and SASEGT. V was cut by 3 bases and J by 7 bases, with 10 bases left in between. The CDR3 runs 13 residues. The CDR3 DNA reads TGTGCCAGCAGTGAGGGGGGAAAACAGCCCCAGCATTTT. Residues: CASSEGGKQPQHF.

The J gene is TRBJ1-6, the V gene TRBV27; D unclear. Trimming stripped 7 bases from V and 7 bases from J, with 11 bases between. This CDR3 has 13 amino acids. CDR1 and CDR2 from the germline V gene are MNHEY and SMNVEV (reference sequence). CDR3: CASKLGGNSPLHF. CDR3 in DNA: TGTGCCAGCAAGTTAGGCGGGAATTCACCCCTCCACTTT.

The chain couples TRBV7-9 to TRBJ1-3; D is undetermined. V was shortened by 5 bases and J by 2 bases, with 16 bases between the two germline ends. The CDR3 totals 16 residues. Germline V lookup: CDR1 SEHNR, CDR2 FQNEAQ (reference sequence). The CDR3 bases are TGTGCCAGCAGCGCCGGTGGGAGCTTAGCTGGAAACACCATATATTTT. Protein sequence: CASSAGGSLAGNTIYF.

This chain uses TRBV6-5 with TRBJ2-7, with a possible D match to TRBD1 (5 bases). From germline, CDR1 is MNHEY and CDR2 SVGAGI. Trimming shortened V by 7 bases and J by 2 bases, and 12 bases separated the two germline ends. The CDR3 consists of 13 residues. As DNA, the CDR3 is TGTGCCAGCATGGTAGACAGAACCTACGAGCAGTACTTC. Residues: CASMVDRTYEQYF.

This clone appeared a single time. The V call is TRBV28, the J call TRBJ1-3; 9 bases map to TRBD1. The CDR3 is made up of 15 amino acids. Germline V gene data show CDR1 as MDHEN and CDR2 as SYDVKM. With V trimmed by 6 bases and J by 6 bases, 9 bases remained unmatched. This CDR3 reads CASSPDRTGVNTIYF. The CDR3 DNA reads TGTGCCAGCAGCCCTGACCGGACAGGGGTAAACACCATATATTTT.

The sample holds a few counts of this clone. This chain joins TRBV30 and TRBJ2-5; 9 nucleotides match TRBD2. In germline, CDR1 is GTSNPN, CDR2 SVGIG (reference sequence). V was pared by 5 bases and J by 3 bases, with 7 bases of the junction left unmatched. The CDR3 is made up of 14 amino acids. CDR3 DNA sequence: TGTGCCTGGGAGAGCGGGGGGCACAAAGAGACCCAGTACTTC. It is translated as CAWESGGHKETQYF.

The chain combines TRBV7-2 with TRBJ1-5; weak D call: TRBD1 (5 bases). CDR3 size: 14 residues. The V end was cut by 5 bases, the J end by 8 bases, with 16 bases between. Germline CDR1 and CDR2: SGHTA and FQGNSA. This CDR3 is CASSAAGLSEPQHF. The CDR3 coding sequence is TGTGCCAGCAGCGCCGCGGGACTCTCAGAGCCCCAGCATTTT.

The chain joins TRBV11-3 to TRBJ2-3, with TRBD2 matching over 11 bases. The V gene end was trimmed by 5 bases and the J gene end by 0 bases; junction bases not matched to a gene: 4. The CDR3 runs to 16 residues. Germline assignment: CDR1 SGHNT and CDR2 YENEEA. The CDR3 sequence is CASSPRLAGSTDTQYF. The CDR3 DNA reads as TGTGCCAGCAGCCCCCGACTAGCGGGGAGCACAGATACGCAGTATTTT.

This clone was seen repeatedly, ten times or more. This chain links TRBV29-1 with TRBJ1-1; a possible D gene is TRBD1 (6 bases). This CDR3 is 13 amino acids long. The V gene lost 3 bases and the J gene lost 5 bases, with 13 bases spanning the gap. Germline lookup yields CDR1 SQVTM and CDR2 ANQGSEA. The CDR3 loop is CSVERGAKTEAFF. The CDR3 nucleotides read TGCAGCGTTGAGCGGGGGGCTAAAACTGAAGCTTTCTTT.

V is TRBV12-3 or TRBV12-4 and J is TRBJ1-2; no clear D gene. V was pared by 3 bases and J by 7 bases, with 12 bases between. There are 13 residues in the CDR3. DNA for the CDR3: TGTGCCAGCAGTTTGTCGGGGAGAGGTGGCTACACCTTC. Translating it yields CASSLSGRGGYTF.

This chain connects TRBV6-1 to TRBJ2-5, with 10 bases that match TRBD1. Germline loops: CDR1 MNHNS, CDR2 SASEGT. V lost 7 bases to trimming and J lost 2 bases; unmatched junction nucleotides: 7. The CDR3 contains 15 residues. The CDR3 DNA reads TGTGCCAGCAACCCGACAGGGGGCTGGCAAGAGACCCAGTACTTC. Protein product: CASNPTGGWQETQYF.